The 3 T cell receptor beta chains below all came from one sample that was sequenced in a study of blood T cells in healthy people across ages. Alongside a J-beta primer mix, a sample-barcoded 5' primer served in a second PCR lasting roughly 7 to 12 cycles. Each CDR3 protein is one row after TCRdb ran MiXCR on the 5' RACE reads. The data show 600,000 to 850,000 distinct CDR3 sequences, more than 40% seen once. Sample: blood. These receptors were taken from a woman aged 55 to 70 in good health.

The rearrangement uses TRBV3-1 and TRBJ2-3; 11 nucleotides agree with TRBD2. The CDR3 has 20 residues. The junction had 14 bases not matched to a gene; V was cut back by 0 bases and J by 3 bases. In germline, CDR1 is LGHDT, CDR2 YNNKEL (reference sequence). CDR3 sequence (DNA): TGTGCCAGCAGCCAAGATCGAGGGGAAACTAGCGGGGGTTTGACAGATACGCAGTATTTT. Translation gives CASSQDRGETSGGLTDTQYF.

This clonotype was counted a few times. The genes are TRBV13 and TRBJ2-5, with TRBD1 identical over 8 bases. The DNA end favors TRBJ2-7, so the J call may be wrong. This CDR3 region has 16 residues. Germline assignment: CDR1 PRHDT and CDR2 FYEKMQ (reference sequence). CDR3 sequence: CASSFFRDRGSHEQYF. CDR3 nucleotides: TGTGCCAGCAGCTTCTTTAGAGACAGGGGTTCTCACGAGCAGTACTTC.

This clonotype appeared a few times. The rearrangement uses TRBV28 and TRBJ2-1, with D unresolved. CDR1 MDHEN and CDR2 SYDVKM come from the germline V gene. Trimming left V 6 bases short and J 3 bases short, with 12 bases between. The CDR3 has 14 residues. This CDR3 is CASSRFSGYNEQFF. CDR3 bases: TGTGCCAGCAGCCGCTTCAGTGGCTACAATGAGCAGTTCTTC. Complete variable domain (other parts from reference TRBV28 and TRBJ2-1): DVKVTQSSRYLVKRTGEKVFLECVQDMDHENMFWYRQDPGLGLRLIYFSYDVKMKEKGDIPEGYSVSREKKERFSLILESASTNQTSMYLCASSRFSGYNEQFFGPGTRLTVL.